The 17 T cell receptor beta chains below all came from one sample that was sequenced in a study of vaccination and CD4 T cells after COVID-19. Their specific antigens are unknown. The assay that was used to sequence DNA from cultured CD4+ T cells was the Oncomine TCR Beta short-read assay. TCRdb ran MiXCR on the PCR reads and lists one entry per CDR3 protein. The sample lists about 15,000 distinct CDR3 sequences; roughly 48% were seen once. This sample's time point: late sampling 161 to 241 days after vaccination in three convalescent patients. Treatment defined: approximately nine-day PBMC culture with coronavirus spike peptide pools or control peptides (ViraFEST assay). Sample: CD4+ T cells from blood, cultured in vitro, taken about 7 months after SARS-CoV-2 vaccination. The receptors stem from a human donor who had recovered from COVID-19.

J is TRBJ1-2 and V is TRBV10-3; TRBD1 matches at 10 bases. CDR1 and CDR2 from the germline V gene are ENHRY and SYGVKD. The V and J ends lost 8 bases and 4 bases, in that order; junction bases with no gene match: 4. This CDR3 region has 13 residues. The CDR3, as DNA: TGTGCCATCGGACAGGGGGTTTTCTATGGCTACACCTTC. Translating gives CAIGQGVFYGYTF.

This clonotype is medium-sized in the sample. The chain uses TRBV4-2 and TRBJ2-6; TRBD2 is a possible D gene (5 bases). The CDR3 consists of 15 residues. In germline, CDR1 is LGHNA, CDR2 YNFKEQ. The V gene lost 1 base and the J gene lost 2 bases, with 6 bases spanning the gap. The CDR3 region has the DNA TGTGCCAGCAGCCAAGCGGGGACTGGGGCCAACGTCCTGACTTTC. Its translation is CASSQAGTGANVLTF.

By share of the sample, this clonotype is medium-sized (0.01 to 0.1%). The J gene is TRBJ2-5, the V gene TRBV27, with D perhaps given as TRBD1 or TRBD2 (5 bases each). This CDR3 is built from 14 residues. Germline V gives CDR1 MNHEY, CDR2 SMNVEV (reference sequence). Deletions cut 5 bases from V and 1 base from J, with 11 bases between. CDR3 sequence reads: CASSRGVFQETQYF. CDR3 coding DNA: TGTGCCAGCAGTAGGGGAGTCTTCCAAGAGACCCAGTACTTC.

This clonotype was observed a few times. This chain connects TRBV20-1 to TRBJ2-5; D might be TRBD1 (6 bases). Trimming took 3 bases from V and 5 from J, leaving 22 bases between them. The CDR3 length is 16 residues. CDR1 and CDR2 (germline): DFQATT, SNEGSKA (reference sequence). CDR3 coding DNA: TGCAGTGCTAGCCGATACGTCGCAGGGGTATCGGAGACCCAGTACTTC. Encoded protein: CSASRYVAGVSETQYF.

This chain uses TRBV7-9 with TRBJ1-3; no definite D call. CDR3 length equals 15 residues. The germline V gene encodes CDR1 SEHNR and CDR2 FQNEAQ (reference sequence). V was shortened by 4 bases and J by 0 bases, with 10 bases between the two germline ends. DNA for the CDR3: TGTGCCAGCAGCTCAACAAGACGCTCTGGAAACACCATATATTTT. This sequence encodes CASSSTRRSGNTIYF.

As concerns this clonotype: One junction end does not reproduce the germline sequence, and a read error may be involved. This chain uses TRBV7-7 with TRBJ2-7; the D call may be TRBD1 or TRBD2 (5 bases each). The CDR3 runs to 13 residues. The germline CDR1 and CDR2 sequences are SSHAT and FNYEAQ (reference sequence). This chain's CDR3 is CASSWGSSYEQYF. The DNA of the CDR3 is TGTGCTAGCAGCTGGGGGAGCTCCTACGAGCAGTACTTC.

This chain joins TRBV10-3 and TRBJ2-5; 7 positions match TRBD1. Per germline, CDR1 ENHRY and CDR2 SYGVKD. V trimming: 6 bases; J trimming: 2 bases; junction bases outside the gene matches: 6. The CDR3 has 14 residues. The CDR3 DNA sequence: TGTGCCATCAGACAGGGGAGTCGGCAAGAGACCCAGTACTTC. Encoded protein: CAIRQGSRQETQYF.

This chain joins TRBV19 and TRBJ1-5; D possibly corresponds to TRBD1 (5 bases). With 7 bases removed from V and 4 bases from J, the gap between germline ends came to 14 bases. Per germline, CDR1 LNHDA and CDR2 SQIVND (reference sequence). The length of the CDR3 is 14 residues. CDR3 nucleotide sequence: TGTGCCAGTACCATGGGGGGATATAATCAGCCCCAGCATTTT. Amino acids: CASTMGGYNQPQHF.

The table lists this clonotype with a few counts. The CDR3, as DNA: TGCAGTGCTAGAGATCCACGGGGGGATCAAGAGACCCAGTACTTC. This codes for CSARDPRGDQETQYF. The chain carries TRBV20-1 and TRBJ2-5, with TRBD2 identical over 7 bases. Per the germline V gene, CDR1 is DFQATT and CDR2 is SNEGSKA (reference sequence). CDR3 length: 15 residues. After removal of 0 bases from V and 2 bases from J, the junction contained 6 bases not matched to a gene.

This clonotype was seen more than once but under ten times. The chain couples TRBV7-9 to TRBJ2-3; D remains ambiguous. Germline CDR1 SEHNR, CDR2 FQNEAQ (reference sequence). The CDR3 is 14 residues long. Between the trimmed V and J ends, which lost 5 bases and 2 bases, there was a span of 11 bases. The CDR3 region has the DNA TGTGCCAGCAGCCCGTGGCAGTCCACAGATACGCAGTATTTT. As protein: CASSPWQSTDTQYF.

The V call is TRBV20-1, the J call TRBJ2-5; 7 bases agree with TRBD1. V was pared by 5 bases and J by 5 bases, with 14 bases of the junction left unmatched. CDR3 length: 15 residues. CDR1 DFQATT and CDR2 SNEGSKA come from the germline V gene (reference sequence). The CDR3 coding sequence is TGCAGTGCTCCGAAACCCCGGACAGGTTGGGAGACCCAGTACTTC. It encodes CSAPKPRTGWETQYF.

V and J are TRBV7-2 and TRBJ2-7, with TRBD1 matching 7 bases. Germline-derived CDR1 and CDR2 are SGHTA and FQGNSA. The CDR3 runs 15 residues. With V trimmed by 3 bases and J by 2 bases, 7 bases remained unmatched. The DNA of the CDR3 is TGTGCCAGCAGCTTCAGGACAGGCGACCCCTACGAGCAGTACTTC. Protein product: CASSFRTGDPYEQYF.

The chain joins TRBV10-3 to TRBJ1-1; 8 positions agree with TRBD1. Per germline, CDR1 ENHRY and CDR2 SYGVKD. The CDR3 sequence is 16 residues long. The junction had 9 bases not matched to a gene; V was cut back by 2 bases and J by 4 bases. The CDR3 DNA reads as TGTGCCATCAGTGAGCCACAGGGGGGCAGGGTCACTGAAGCTTTCTTT. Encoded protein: CAISEPQGGRVTEAFF.

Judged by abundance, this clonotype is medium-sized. The CDR3 spells CASSLVAGLDQPQHF. CDR3 coding DNA: TGTGCCAGCAGCTTAGTGGCAGGGCTAGACCAGCCCCAGCATTTT. The gene calls are TRBV7-2 and TRBJ1-5; D is perhaps TRBD1 (5 bases). Trimming left V 1 base short and J 7 bases short, with 14 bases between. Germline V gene lookup returns CDR1 SGHTA and CDR2 FQGNSA. The CDR3 length is 15 residues.

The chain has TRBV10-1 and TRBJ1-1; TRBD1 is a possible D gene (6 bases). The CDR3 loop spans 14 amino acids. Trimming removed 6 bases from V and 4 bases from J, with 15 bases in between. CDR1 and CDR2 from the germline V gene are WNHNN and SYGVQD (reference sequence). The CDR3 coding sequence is TGCGCCAGCAGCCACGACAGGTCCGGCACTGAAGCTTTCTTT. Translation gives CASSHDRSGTEAFF.

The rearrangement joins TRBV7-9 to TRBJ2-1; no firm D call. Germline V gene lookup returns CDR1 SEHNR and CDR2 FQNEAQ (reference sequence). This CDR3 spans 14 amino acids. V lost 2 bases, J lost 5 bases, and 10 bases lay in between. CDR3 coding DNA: TGTGCCAGCAGCTTACAGGCTAGAAACAATGAGCAGTTCTTC. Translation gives CASSLQARNNEQFF.

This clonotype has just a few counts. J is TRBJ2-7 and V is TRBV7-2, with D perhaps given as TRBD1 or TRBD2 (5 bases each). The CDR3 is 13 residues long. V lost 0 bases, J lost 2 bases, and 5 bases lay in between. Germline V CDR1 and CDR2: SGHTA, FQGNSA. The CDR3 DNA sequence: TGTGCCAGCAGCTTAGCGGGGGCCTACGAGCAGTACTTC. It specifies CASSLAGAYEQYF.